This T cell receptor (beta chain) was captured in a study of blood T cells in healthy people across ages. Study-wide findings and caveats: Higher naive T cell percentage went strongly together with higher TCR beta diversity.

This clonotype has a handful of counts. Its antigen remains unidentified. Germline and junction disagree at one end, which may indicate a read error. With a J-beta primer mix and a sample-barcoded 5' primer, a second PCR ran roughly 6 to 11 cycles. TCRdb itself ran the 5' RACE reads through MiXCR, one entry per CDR3 protein. In the table there are under 1,100,000 distinct CDR3 sequences, approximately 25% of which are singletons. The CDR3 loop spans 13 amino acids. Per the germline V gene, CDR1 is DFQATT and CDR2 is SNEGSKA (reference sequence). The same sample was also studied in work on T cells of mothers and their children. This second report adds: The TCR beta CDR3 read count exceeded 9.5 million for each mother and was around 3.1 million for each child.

The TCR originated in a girl aged 2-10 years in good health. Sequenced sample: blood. The chain combines TRBV20-1 with TRBJ1-5, with D hard to call. CDR3 in amino acids: CSAREIGNHPQHF. The CDR3 nucleotides read TGCAGTGCTAGAGAGATTGGCAATCACCCCCAGCATTTT.